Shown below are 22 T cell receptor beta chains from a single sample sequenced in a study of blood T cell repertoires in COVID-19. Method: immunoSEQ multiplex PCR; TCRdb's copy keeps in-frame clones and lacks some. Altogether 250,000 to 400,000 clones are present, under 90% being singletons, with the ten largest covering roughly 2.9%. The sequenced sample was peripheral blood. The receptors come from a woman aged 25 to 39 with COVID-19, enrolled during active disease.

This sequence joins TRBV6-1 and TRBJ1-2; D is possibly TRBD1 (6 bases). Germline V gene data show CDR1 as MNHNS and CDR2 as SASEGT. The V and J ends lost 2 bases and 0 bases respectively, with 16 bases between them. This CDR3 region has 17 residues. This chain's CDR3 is CASSEIAGVWTNYGYTF. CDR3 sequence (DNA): TGTGCCAGCAGTGAAATAGCAGGGGTGTGGACTAACTATGGCTACACCTTC.

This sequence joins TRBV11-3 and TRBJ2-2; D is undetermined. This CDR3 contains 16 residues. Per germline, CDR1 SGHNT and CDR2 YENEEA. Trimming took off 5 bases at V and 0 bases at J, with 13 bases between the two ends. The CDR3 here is CASSPRKKANTGELFF. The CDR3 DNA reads TGTGCCAGCAGCCCGCGAAAGAAAGCGAACACCGGGGAGCTGTTTTTT.

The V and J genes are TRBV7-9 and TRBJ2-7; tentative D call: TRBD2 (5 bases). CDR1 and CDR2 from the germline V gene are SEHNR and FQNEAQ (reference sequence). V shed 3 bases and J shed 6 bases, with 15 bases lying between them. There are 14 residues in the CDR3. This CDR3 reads CASSFSVSRGEQYF. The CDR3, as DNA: TGTGCCAGCAGCTTTAGCGTATCTCGGGGCGAGCAGTACTTC.

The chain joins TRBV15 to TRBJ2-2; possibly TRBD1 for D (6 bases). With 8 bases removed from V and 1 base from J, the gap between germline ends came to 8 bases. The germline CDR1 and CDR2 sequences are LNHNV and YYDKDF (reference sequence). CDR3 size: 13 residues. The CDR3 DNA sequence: TGTGCCACCTTGACAGGGAACACCGGGGAGCTGTTTTTT. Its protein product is CATLTGNTGELFF.

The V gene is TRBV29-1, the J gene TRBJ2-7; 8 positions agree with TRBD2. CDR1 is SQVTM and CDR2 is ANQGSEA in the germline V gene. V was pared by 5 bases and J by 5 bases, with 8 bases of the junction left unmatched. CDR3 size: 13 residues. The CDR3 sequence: CSVISGIWDEQYF. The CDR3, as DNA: TGCAGCGTTATTAGCGGGATATGGGACGAGCAGTACTTC.

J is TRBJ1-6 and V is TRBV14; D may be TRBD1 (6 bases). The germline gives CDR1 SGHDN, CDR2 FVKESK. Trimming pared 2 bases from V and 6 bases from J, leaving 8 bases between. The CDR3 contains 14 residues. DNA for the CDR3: TGTGCCAGCAGCCAATTCAGGGGTAATTCACCCCTCCACTTT. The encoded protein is CASSQFRGNSPLHF. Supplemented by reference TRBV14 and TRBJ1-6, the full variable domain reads EAGVTQFPSHSVIEKGQTVTLRCDPISGHDNLYWYRRVMGKEIKFLLHFVKESKQDESGMPNNRFLAERTGGTYSTLKVQPAELEDSGVYFCASSQFRGNSPLHFGNGTRLTVT.

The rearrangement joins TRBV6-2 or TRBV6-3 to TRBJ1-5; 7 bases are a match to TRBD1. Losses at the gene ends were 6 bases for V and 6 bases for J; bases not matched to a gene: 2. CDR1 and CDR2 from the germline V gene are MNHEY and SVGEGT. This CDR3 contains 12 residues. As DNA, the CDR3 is TGTGCCAGCAGGTACAGGGGTCAGCCCCAGCATTTT. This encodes CASRYRGQPQHF.

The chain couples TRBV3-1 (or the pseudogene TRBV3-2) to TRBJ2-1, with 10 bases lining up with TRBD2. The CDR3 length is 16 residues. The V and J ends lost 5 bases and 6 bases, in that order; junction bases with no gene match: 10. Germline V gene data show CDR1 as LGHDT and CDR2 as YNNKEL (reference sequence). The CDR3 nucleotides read TGTGCCAGCAGCACCCTCCGGACTAGCGGCTTCAATGAGCAGTTCTTC. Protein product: CASSTLRTSGFNEQFF.

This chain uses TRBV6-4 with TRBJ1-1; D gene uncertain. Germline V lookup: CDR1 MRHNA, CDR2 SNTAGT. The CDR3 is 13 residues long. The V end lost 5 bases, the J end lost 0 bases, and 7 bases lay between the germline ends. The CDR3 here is CASSQVLNTEAFF. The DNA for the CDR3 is TGTGCCAGCAGTCAGGTTTTGAACACTGAAGCTTTCTTT.

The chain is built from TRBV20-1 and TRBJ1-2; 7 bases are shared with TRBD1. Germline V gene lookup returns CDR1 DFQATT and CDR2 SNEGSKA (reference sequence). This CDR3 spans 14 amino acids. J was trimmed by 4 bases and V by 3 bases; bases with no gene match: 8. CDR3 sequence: CSASTRDRPYGYTF. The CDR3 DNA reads TGCAGTGCTAGTACCCGGGACAGACCCTATGGCTACACCTTC.

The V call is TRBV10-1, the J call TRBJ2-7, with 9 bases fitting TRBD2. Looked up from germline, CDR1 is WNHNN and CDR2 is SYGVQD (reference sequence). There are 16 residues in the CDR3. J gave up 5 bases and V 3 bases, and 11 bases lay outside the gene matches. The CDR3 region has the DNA TGCGCCAGCAGTGAATCCCCACTAGCGGGTGCCGACGAGCAGTACTTC. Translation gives CASSESPLAGADEQYF.

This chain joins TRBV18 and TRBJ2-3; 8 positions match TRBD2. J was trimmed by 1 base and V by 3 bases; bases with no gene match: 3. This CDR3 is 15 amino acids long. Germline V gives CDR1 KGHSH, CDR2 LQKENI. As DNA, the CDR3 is TGTGCCAGCTCACCGGGACTAGAGGGCACAGATACGCAGTATTTT. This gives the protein CASSPGLEGTDTQYF.

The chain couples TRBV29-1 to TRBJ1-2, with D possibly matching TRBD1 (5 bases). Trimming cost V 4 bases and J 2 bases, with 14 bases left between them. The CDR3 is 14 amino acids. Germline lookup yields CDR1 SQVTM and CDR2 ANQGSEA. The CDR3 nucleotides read TGCAGCGTTGGCCGAATCGGGGGGAACTATGGCTACACCTTC. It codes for CSVGRIGGNYGYTF.

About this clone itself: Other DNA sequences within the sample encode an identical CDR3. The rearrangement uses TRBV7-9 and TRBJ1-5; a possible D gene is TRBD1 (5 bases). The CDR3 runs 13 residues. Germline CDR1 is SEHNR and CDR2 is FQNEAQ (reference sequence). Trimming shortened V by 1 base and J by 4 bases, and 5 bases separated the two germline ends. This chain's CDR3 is CASSLGQNQPQHF. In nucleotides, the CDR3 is TGTGCCAGCAGCTTAGGACAGAATCAGCCCCAGCATTTT.

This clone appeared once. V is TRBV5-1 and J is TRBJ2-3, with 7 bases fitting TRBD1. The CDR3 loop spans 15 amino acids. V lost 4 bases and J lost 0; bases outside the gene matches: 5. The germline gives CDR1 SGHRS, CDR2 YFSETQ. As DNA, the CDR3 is TGCGCCAGCAGCGAAGGGACAGTTAGCACAGATACGCAGTATTTT. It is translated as CASSEGTVSTDTQYF.

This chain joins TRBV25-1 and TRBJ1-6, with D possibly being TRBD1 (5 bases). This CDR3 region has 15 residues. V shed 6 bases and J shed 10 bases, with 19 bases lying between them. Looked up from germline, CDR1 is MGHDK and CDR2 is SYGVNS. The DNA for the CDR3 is TGTGCCAGCAGGGGCAGTGGGGGGGAGGCATCACCCCTCCACTTT. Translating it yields CASRGSGGEASPLHF.

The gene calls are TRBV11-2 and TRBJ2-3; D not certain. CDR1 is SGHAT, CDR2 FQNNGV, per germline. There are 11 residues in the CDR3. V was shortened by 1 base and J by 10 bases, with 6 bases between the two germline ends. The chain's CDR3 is CASSLVSSQYF. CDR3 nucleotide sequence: TGTGCCAGCAGCTTAGTATCTTCGCAGTATTTT.

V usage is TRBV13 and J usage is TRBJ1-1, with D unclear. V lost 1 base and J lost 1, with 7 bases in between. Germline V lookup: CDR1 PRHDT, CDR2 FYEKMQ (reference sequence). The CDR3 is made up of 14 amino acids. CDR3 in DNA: TGTGCCAGCAGCTTAGTCCAGGAGAACACTGAAGCTTTCTTT. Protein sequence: CASSLVQENTEAFF.

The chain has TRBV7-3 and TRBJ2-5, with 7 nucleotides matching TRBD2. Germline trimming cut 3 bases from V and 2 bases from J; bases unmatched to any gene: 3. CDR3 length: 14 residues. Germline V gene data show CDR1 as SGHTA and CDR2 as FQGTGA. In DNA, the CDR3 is TGTGCCAGCAGCTTCGGGGGAGGGCAAGAGACCCAGTACTTC. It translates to CASSFGGGQETQYF.

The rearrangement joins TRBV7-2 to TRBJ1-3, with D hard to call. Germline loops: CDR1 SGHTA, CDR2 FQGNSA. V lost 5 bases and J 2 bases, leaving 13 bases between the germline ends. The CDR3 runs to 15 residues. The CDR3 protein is CASSPRESTGNTIYF. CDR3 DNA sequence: TGTGCCAGCAGCCCCCGGGAGTCCACTGGAAACACCATATATTTT.

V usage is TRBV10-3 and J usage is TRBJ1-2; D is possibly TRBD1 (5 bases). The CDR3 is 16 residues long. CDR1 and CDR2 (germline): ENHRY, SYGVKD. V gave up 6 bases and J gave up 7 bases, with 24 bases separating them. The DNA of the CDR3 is TGTGCCATCAGCGGGGGGGTTATTCAGCTGAGTGGTGGCTACACCTTC. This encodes CAISGGVIQLSGGYTF.

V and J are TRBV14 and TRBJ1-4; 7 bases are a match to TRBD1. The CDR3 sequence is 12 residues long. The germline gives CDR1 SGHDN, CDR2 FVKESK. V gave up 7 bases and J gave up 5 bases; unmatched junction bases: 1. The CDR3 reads CASNRGNEKLFF. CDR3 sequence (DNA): TGTGCCAGCAACAGGGGCAATGAAAAACTGTTTTTT.